The present TCR beta chain was sequenced within a study of blood T cell repertoires in COVID-19. Seattle patients were enrolled during active infection and followed longitudinally. This CDR3 has 16 amino acids. The V and J ends lost 1 base and 5 bases respectively, with 17 bases between them. Looked up from germline, CDR1 is MGHRA and CDR2 is YSYEKL. TCRdb keeps only in-frame clones here, not all; method: immunoSEQ multiplex PCR. Of approximately 400,000 clones listed, around 88% are singletons. The sequencing input was peripheral blood. The chain uses TRBV4-1 and TRBJ1-2; maybe TRBD1 (6 bases). This TCR came from a woman aged 50 to 60 with COVID-19, enrolled during active disease. CDR3 amino acids: CASSQGARGGAYGYTF. The DNA of the CDR3 is TGCGCCAGCAGCCAAGGAGCACGGGGGGGCGCTTATGGCTACACCTTC.